The clone carrying this TCR beta chain was recorded only once. What it recognizes is unknown. The V gene lost 3 bases and the J gene lost 1 base, with 4 bases spanning the gap. The CDR3 has 14 amino acids. Per the germline V gene, CDR1 is KGHSH and CDR2 is LQKENI. The data are from a study of siplizumab effects on memory and regulatory T cells. The assay covered 90,000 to 100,000 TCR templates per sample. Profiled with immunoSEQ multiplex PCR; TCRdb holds only in-frame clones, not every one. The profile shows roughly 120,000 clones, about 95% of them singletons. General study points: Naive T cells, seemingly more diverse than memory cells, seemed major alloresponse contributors. Unstimulated subsets were the mapping target of only a minor fraction of alloreactive clones.

The chain has TRBV18 and TRBJ2-6; D gene unclear. Sequencing was performed on non-Treg CD4+ T cells sorted from blood. This receptor was obtained from a human donor in good health. CDR3 DNA: TGTGCCAGCTCACCTAATTCTGGGGCCAACGTCCTGACTTTC. Its translation: CASSPNSGANVLTF.